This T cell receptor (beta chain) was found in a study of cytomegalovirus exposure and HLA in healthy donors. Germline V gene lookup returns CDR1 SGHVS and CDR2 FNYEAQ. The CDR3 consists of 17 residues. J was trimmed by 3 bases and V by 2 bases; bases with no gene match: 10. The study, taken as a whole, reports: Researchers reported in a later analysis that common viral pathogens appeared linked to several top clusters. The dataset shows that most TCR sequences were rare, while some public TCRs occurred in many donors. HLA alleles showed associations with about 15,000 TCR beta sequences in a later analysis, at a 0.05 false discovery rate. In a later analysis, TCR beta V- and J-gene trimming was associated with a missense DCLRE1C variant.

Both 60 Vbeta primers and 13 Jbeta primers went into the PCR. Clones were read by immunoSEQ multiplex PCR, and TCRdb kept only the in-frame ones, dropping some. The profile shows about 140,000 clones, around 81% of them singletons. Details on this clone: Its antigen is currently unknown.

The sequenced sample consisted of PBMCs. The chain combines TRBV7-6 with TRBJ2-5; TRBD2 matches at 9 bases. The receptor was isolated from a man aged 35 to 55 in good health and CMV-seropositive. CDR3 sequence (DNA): TGTGCCAGCAGCTTAATCGGCCTAGCGGGGACCAAAGAGACCCAGTACTTC. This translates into CASSLIGLAGTKETQYF. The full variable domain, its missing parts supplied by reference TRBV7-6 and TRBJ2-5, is GAGVSQSPRYKVTKRGQDVALRCDPISGHVSLYWYRQALGQGPEFLTYFNYEAQQDKSGLPNDRFSAERPEGSISTLTIQRTEQRDSAMYRCASSLIGLAGTKETQYFGPGTRLLVL.